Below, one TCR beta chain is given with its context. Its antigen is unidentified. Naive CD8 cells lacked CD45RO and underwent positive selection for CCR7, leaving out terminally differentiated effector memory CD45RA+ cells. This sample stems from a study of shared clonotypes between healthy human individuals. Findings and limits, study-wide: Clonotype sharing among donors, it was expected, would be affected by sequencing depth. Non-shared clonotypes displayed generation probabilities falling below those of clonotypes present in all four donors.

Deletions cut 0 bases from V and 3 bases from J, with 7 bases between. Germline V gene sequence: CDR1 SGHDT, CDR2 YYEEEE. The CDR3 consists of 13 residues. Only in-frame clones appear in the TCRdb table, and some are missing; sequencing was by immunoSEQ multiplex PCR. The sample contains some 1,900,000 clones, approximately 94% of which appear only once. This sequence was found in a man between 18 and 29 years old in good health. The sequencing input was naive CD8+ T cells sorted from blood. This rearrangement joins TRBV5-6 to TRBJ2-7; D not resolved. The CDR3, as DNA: TGTGCCAGCAGCTTGGAAGCGATCTACGAGCAGTACTTC. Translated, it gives CASSLEAIYEQYF.